Listed below are T cell receptor beta chains from one sample, sequenced in a study of T cell repertoires in cytomegalovirus infection. No cognate antigen is known for these TCRs. Each CDR3 protein gets one entry after TCRdb re-called the reads with MiXCR. Seen here are around 900,000 distinct CDR3 sequences, roughly 30% observed once, and the top ten hold around 15%. Sequencing used cultured CD8+ T cells from PBMCs, obtained from culture after CMV antigen stimulation. These receptors all come from a human donor in good health (CMV status not recorded). Some clones in this sample may be carry-over from other donors' samples. Both conserved end residues are part of each CDR3.

v_gene,j_gene,CDR3aa
TRBV7-6,TRBJ2-1,CASSSSHSGETYNEQFF
TRBV27,TRBJ2-3,CASSPLAGSSGDTQYF
TRBV14,TRBJ1-6,CASSQAAGAHLHF
TRBV6-1,TRBJ1-1,CASRWGGPFAFF
TRBV14,TRBJ2-5,CASSRPRGLRETQYF
TRBV10-2,TRBJ1-2,CASTTEEGYTF
TRBV6-1,TRBJ1-6,CASSWKGLSPLHF
TRBV18,TRBJ1-2,CASSRDGSYGYTF
TRBV27,TRBJ2-7,CASGVEQYF
TRBV27,TRBJ1-5,CASSFGGENQPQHF
TRBV12-3/TRBV12-4,TRBJ1-5,CASSSWGSNQPQHF
TRBV6-5,TRBJ2-3,CASSYTGLRGDTQYF
TRBV19,TRBJ2-1,CASSMAQGYEQFF
TRBV6-2/TRBV6-3,TRBJ1-1,CASSPLSRWDTEAFF
TRBV19,TRBJ1-2,CASSTSGDGYTF
TRBV7-9,TRBJ2-3,CASTRLHADTQYF
TRBV6-6,TRBJ2-2,CASSAQGGTGELFF
TRBV7-8,TRBJ2-7,CVSSMGGTGGYEQYF
TRBV11-2,TRBJ1-2,CASSLASGTGYTF
TRBV4-1,TRBJ1-4,CASSRPGQGPTNEKLFF
TRBV11-2,TRBJ2-1,CASSLELGAPYNEQFF
TRBV13,TRBJ2-2,CASSLGLAGPTGELFF
TRBV28,TRBJ1-6,CASSWGQPNSPLHF
TRBV4-3,TRBJ2-1,CASSFRPPGLAGGVTPNEQFF
TRBV5-4,TRBJ2-1,CASSWTLALSYNEQFF
TRBV6-1,TRBJ2-5,CASSEGMTGKETQYF
TRBV28,TRBJ2-4,CASSLLEGENIQYF
TRBV28,TRBJ1-2,CASSLLEHLNYGYTF
TRBV15,TRBJ2-1,CATSRDRASSYNEQFF
TRBV27,TRBJ2-7,CASSFSSGQGAEQYF
TRBV5-5,TRBJ2-1,CASSLGLAGGLEQFF
TRBV10-2,TRBJ1-2,CASVGRWTGGNYGYTF
TRBV29-1,TRBJ1-2,CSAQGPEAGYTF
TRBV7-4,TRBJ2-3,CASSFMRATDTQYF
TRBV19,TRBJ1-5,CASSINGGNSNQPQHF
TRBV7-9,TRBJ2-2,CASRRISGTGLFFIPGELFF
TRBV19,TRBJ1-2,CASSPPPTTQGAGDGYGYTF
TRBV6-5,TRBJ2-7,CASSYGEAYEQYF
TRBV4-1,TRBJ1-2,CASSQEPWDRAGNYGYTF
TRBV12-3/TRBV12-4,TRBJ2-3,CASSFPKDGSTDTQYF
TRBV7-6,TRBJ1-1,CASSSRQGAMNTEAFF
TRBV7-3,TRBJ2-1,CASSQDGHTNEQFF
TRBV27,TRBJ2-7,CASSPQGVAYEQYF
TRBV7-6,TRBJ1-4,CASSLAWSEGEKLFF
TRBV4-1,TRBJ1-4,CASSHRDSSNEKLFF
TRBV19,TRBJ1-1,CASIPGTVNTEAFF
TRBV7-8,TRBJ2-3,CASSFLTASSTDTQYF
TRBV24-1,TRBJ2-1,CATSDKSSGVSYNEQFF
TRBV6-2/TRBV6-3,TRBJ1-1,CASSLRFGGTEAFF
TRBV10-3,TRBJ2-5,CAISESSNVVRETQYF
TRBV6-2/TRBV6-3,TRBJ1-1,CASSYSIGTGNTEAFF
TRBV12-3/TRBV12-4,TRBJ2-3,CASNLGIRTDTQYF
TRBV20-1,TRBJ2-3,CSARDEMWQFTDTQYF
TRBV12-5,TRBJ2-1,CASGSGRGRGLYNEQFF
TRBV6-1,TRBJ1-5,CASRERSWGNQPQHF
TRBV5-6,TRBJ1-5,CASSSGPYQPQHF
TRBV27,TRBJ2-3,CASSPEPGLVTDTQYF
TRBV13,TRBJ1-6,CASSPRGGSYNSPLHF